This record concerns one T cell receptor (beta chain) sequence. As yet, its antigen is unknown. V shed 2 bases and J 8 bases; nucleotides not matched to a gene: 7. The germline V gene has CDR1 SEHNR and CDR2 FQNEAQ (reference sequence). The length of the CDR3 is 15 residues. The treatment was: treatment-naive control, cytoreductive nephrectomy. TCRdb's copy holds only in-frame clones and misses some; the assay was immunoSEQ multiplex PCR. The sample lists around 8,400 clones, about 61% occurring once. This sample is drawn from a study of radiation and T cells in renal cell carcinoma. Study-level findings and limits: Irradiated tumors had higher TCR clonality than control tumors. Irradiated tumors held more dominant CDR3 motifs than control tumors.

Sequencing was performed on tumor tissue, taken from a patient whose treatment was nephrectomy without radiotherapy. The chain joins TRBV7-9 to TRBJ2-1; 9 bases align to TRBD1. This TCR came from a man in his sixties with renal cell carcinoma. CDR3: CASSLTGTGKDEQFF. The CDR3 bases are TGTGCCAGCAGCTTAACCGGGACAGGGAAAGATGAGCAGTTCTTC.